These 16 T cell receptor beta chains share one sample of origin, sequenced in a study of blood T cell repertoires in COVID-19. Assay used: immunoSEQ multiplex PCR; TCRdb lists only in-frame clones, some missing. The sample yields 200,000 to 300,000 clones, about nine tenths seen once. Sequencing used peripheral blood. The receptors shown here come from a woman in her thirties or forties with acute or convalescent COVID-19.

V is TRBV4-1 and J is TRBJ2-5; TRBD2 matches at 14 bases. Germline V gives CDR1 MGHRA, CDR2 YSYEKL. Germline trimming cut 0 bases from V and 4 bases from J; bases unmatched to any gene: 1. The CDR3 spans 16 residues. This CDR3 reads CASSQEGLAGAETQYF. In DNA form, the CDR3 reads TGCGCCAGCAGCCAAGAGGGACTAGCGGGGGCAGAGACCCAGTACTTC.

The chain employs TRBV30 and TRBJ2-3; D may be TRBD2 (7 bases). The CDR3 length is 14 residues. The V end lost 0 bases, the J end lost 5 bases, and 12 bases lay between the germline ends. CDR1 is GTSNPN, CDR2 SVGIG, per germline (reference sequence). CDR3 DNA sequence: TGTGCCTGGAGTGTAGGGGGGGGAATAGATACGCAGTATTTT. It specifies CAWSVGGGIDTQYF. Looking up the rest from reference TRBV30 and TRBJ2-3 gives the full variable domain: SQTIHQWPATLVQPVGSPLSLECTVEGTSNPNLYWYRQAAGRGLQLLFYSVGIGQISSEVPQNLSASRPQDRQFILSSKKLLLSDSGFYLCAWSVGGGIDTQYFGPGTRLTVL.

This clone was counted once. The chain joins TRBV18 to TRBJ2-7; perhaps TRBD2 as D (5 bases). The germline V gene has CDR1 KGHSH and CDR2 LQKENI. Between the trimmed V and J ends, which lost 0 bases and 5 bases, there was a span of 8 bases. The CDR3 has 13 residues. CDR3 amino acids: CASSPPTRDEQYV. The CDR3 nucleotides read TGTGCCAGCTCACCACCCACGCGGGACGAGCAGTACGTC.

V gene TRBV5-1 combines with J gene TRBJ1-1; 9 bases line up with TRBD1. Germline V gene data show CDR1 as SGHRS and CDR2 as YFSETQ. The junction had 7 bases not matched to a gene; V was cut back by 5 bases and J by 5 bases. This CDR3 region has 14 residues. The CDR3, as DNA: TGCGCCAGCAGTGGGACAGGGTCTAGTACTGAAGCTTTCTTT. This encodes CASSGTGSSTEAFF. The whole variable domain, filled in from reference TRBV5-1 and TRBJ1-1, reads KAGVTQTPRYLIKTRGQQVTLSCSPISGHRSVSWYQQTPGQGLQFLFEYFSETQRNKGNFPGRFSGRQFSNSRSEMNVSTLELGDSALYLCASSGTGSSTEAFFGQGTRLTVV.

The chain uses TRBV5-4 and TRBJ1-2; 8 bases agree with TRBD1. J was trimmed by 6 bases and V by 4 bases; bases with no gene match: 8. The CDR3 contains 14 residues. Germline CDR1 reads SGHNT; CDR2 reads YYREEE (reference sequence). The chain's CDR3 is CASSRPRTGHGYTF. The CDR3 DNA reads TGTGCCAGCAGCCGGCCCCGGACAGGGCATGGCTACACCTTC. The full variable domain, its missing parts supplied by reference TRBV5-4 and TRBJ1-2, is ETGVTQSPTHLIKTRGQQVTLRCSSQSGHNTVSWYQQALGQGPQFIFQYYREEENGRGNFPPRFSGLQFPNYSSELNVNALELDDSALYLCASSRPRTGHGYTFGSGTRLTVV.

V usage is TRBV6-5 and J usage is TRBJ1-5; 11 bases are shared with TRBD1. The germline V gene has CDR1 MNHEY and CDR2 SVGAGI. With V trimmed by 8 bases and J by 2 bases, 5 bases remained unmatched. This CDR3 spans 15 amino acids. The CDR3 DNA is TGTGCCAGCGGGGACAGGGGGGCAGGCAATCAGCCCCAGCATTTT. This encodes CASGDRGAGNQPQHF.

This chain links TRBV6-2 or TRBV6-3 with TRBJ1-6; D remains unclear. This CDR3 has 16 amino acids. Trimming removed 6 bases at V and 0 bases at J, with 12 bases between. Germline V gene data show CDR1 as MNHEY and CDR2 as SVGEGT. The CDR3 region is CASSPTYLSYNSPLHF. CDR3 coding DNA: TGTGCCAGCAGCCCTACCTACCTCTCCTATAATTCACCCCTCCACTTT.

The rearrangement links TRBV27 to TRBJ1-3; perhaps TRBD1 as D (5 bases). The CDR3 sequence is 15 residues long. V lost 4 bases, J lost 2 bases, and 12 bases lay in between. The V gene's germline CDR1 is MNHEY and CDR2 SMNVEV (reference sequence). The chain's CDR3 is CASSSGTGTGNTIYF. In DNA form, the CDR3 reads TGTGCCAGCAGTTCCGGGACTGGGACTGGAAACACCATATATTTT.

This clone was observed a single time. CDR3 nucleotide sequence: TGCAGCGTACTGACAGGGGACCTAGCTAACTATGGCTACACCTTC. Its protein is CSVLTGDLANYGYTF. This chain connects TRBV29-1 to TRBJ1-2, with TRBD1 matching 8 bases. Unmatched junction bases numbered 9, after V lost 6 bases and J lost 0 bases. Germline lookup yields CDR1 SQVTM and CDR2 ANQGSEA. This CDR3 region has 15 residues.

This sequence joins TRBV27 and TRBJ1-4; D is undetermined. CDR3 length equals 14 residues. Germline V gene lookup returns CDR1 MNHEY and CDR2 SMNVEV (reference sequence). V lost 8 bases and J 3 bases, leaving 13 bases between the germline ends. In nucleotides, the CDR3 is TGTGCCAGCGGGCCCCTTACGTCTAATGAAAAACTGTTTTTT. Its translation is CASGPLTSNEKLFF.

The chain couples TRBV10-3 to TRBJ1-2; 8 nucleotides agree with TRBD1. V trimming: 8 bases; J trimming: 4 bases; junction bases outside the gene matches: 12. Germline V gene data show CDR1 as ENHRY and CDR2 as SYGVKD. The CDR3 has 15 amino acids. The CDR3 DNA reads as TGTGCCATCGGGCAAGGGACAGGAGCGTCCTATGGCTACACCTTC. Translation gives CAIGQGTGASYGYTF.

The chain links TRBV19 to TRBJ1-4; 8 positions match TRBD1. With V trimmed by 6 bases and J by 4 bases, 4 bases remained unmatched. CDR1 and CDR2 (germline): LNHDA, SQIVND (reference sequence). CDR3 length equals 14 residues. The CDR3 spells CASRATGVNEKLFF. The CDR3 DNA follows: TGTGCCAGTAGAGCGACAGGGGTTAATGAAAAACTGTTTTTT.

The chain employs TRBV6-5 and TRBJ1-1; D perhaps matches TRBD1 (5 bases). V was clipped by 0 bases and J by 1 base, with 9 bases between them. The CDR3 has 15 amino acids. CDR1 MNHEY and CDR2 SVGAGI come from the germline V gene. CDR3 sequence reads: CASSYSSGANTEAFF. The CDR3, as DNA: TGTGCCAGCAGTTACTCGTCTGGGGCGAACACTGAAGCTTTCTTT.

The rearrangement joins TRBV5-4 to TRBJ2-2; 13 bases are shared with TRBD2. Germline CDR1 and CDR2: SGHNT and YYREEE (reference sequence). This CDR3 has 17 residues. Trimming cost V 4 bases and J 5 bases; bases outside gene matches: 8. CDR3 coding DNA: TGTGCCAGCAGCCCAGGAGGACTAGCGGGGGATACCGGGGAGCTGTTTTTT. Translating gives CASSPGGLAGDTGELFF.

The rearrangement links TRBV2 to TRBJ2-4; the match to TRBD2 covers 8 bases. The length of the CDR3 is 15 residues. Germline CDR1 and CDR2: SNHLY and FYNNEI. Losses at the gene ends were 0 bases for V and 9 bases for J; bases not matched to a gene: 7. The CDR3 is CASSEASGGHLIQYF. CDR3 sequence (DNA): TGTGCCAGCAGTGAAGCCAGCGGGGGTCATCTCATTCAGTACTTC.

CDR3 protein: CASSLGGGWQGYTF. In DNA form, the CDR3 reads TGTGCCAGCAGCTTAGGGGGAGGGTGGCAGGGCTACACCTTC. This sequence joins TRBV11-2 and TRBJ1-2; D remains ambiguous. V shed 1 base and J shed 8 bases, with 14 bases lying between them. This CDR3 has 14 residues. Looked up from germline, CDR1 is SGHAT and CDR2 is FQNNGV. Full variable domain (remainder filled in from reference TRBV11-2 and TRBJ1-2): EAGVAQSPRYKIIEKRQSVAFWCNPISGHATLYWYQQILGQGPKLLIQFQNNGVVDDSQLPKDRFSAERLKGVDSTLKIQPAKLEDSAVYLCASSLGGGWQGYTFGSGTRLTVV.